This T cell receptor (beta chain) is drawn from a study of cytomegalovirus exposure and HLA in healthy donors. Study details: Early on, a data release was issued that held 80 million or so unique TCRs from HLA-typed donors.

Of note for this clone: Its target is not known.

Whole-study findings and limits: Data from an earlier analysis indicated that most TCR beta V segments were productive either about 87% or about 30% of the time. Highly shared sequence variants in one cluster were likely a sequencing artifact.

The PCR had 60 Vbeta and 13 Jbeta primers. The data were produced by immunoSEQ multiplex PCR, yet TCRdb's version contains in-frame clones alone and is incomplete. The repertoire holds 160,000 or so clones, with around four fifths as singletons. The sequence was obtained from a woman in her 50s in good health and CMV-seronegative. Sequences were obtained from PBMCs.

The DNA for the CDR3 is TGTGCCAGCATTAAGGCCGGGACAGGGAATGGCTACACCTTC. Encoded protein: CASIKAGTGNGYTF. This chain joins TRBV6-5 and TRBJ1-2, with 9 positions matching TRBD1. The CDR3 loop spans 14 amino acids. V dropped 7 bases and J dropped 6; count of bases not matched to a gene: 9. Germline V gene lookup returns CDR1 MNHEY and CDR2 SVGAGI.